The 6 T cell receptor beta chains presented below share a single source sample, sequenced in a study of OX40 agonist ivuxolimab in advanced cancers. The table came from immunoSEQ multiplex PCR; TCRdb's copy has only in-frame clones and leaves some out. The data show some 59,000 clones, 70% to 85% seen once. This material consisted of CD4+ or CD8+ T cells sorted from blood, taken in a trial of the OX40 agonist ivuxolimab. The receptors were gathered from an adult with an advanced solid tumor such as melanoma, head and neck, liver or kidney cancer.

V usage is TRBV5-1 and J usage is TRBJ1-3, with D uncertain. Germline loops: CDR1 SGHRS, CDR2 YFSETQ. This CDR3 has 16 amino acids. V was cut by 0 bases and J by 2 bases, with 12 bases left in between. The CDR3 DNA is TGCGCCAGCAGCTTGGGGTCCGGCGTAACTGGAAACACCATATATTTT. Protein: CASSLGSGVTGNTIYF.

This chain connects TRBV11-2 to TRBJ2-1; D is ambiguous. Trimming pared 1 base from V and 3 bases from J, leaving 7 bases between. The CDR3 is 14 residues long. Germline V gene data show CDR1 as SGHAT and CDR2 as FQNNGV. The CDR3 here is CASSLGGFYNEQFF. CDR3 nucleotide sequence: TGTGCCAGCAGCTTAGGTGGTTTCTACAATGAGCAGTTCTTC.

The V gene is TRBV2, the J gene TRBJ2-3, with 8 nucleotides matching TRBD1. Trimming cost V 11 bases and J 4 bases; bases outside gene matches: 11. Germline V gene lookup returns CDR1 SNHLY and CDR2 FYNNEI. This CDR3 has 14 amino acids. In nucleotides, the CDR3 is TGTGCCGGACAGACAGGGGAGGTGGCAGATACGCAGTATTTT. Translating it yields CAGQTGEVADTQYF.

The chain carries TRBV6-5 and TRBJ2-7, with D unclear. Trimming removed 8 bases from V and 1 base from J, with 15 bases in between. The CDR3 runs to 14 residues. CDR1 is MNHEY and CDR2 is SVGAGI in the germline V gene. CDR3 sequence: CASPGSFLSYEQYF. DNA for the CDR3: TGTGCCAGCCCGGGCTCCTTCCTTTCCTACGAGCAGTACTTC.

V gene TRBV29-1 combines with J gene TRBJ1-2; D not resolved. Trimming stripped 1 base from V and 0 bases from J, with 6 bases between. The germline V gene has CDR1 SQVTM and CDR2 ANQGSEA. The CDR3 covers 13 residues. The CDR3 DNA sequence: TGCAGCGTTGAAGGTAGACCTAACTATGGCTACACCTTC. It translates to CSVEGRPNYGYTF.

This chain connects TRBV19 to TRBJ1-5, with TRBD1 as a possible D gene (5 bases). Trimming stripped 4 bases from V and 2 bases from J, with 24 bases between. The CDR3 sequence is 19 residues long. CDR1 is LNHDA and CDR2 is SQIVND in the germline V gene (reference sequence). This chain's CDR3 is CASSRHKGRIEWGNQPQHF. As DNA, the CDR3 is TGTGCCAGTAGTAGGCATAAGGGGAGGATTGAGTGGGGCAATCAGCCCCAGCATTTT.